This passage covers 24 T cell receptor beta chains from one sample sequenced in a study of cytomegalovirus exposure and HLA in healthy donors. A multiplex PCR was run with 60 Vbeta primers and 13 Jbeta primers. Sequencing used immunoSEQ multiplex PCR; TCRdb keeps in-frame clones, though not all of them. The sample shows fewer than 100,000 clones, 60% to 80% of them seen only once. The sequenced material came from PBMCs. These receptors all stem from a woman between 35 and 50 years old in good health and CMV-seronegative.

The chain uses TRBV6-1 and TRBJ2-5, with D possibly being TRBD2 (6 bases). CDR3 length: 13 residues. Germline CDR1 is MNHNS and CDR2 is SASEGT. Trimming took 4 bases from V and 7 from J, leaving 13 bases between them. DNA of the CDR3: TGTGCCAGCAGTGTGGAGGGTTTTGGGACCCAGTACTTC. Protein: CASSVEGFGTQYF.

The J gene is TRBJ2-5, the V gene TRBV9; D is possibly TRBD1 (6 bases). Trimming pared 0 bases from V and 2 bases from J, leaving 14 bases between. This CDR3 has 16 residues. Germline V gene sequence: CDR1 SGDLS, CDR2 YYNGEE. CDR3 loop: CASSVGITGPQETQYF. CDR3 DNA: TGTGCCAGCAGCGTAGGGATAACAGGGCCGCAAGAGACCCAGTACTTC.

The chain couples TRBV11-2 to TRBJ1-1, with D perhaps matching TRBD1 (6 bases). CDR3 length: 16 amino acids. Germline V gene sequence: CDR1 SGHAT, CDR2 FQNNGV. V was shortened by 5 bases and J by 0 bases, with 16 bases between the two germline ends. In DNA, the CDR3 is TGTGCCAGCAGCCCGCACTGGGGGCATCTGAACACTGAAGCTTTCTTT. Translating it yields CASSPHWGHLNTEAFF.

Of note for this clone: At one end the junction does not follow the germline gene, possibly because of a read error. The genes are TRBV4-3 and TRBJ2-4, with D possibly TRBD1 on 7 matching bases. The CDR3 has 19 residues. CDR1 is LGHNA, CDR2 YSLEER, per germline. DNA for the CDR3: TGCGCCAGCAGCCAAGATAAGGGGGCCAATCAACTAGCCAAAGACATTCAGTACTTC. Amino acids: CASSQDKGANQLAKDIQYF.

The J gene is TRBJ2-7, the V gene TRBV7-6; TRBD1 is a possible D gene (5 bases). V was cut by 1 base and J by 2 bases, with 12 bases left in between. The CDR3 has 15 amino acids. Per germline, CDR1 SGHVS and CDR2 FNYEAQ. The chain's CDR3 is CASSLEKAGPYEQYF. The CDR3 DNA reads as TGTGCCAGCAGCTTAGAGAAGGCAGGGCCCTACGAGCAGTACTTC.

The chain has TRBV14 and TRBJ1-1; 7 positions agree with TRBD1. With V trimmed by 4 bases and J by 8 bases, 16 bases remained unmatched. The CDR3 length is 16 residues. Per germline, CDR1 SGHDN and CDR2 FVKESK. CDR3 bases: TGTGCCAGCAGCCCACGGCTTAGTTGGACAGGAGAGGAAGCTTTCTTT. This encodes CASSPRLSWTGEEAFF.

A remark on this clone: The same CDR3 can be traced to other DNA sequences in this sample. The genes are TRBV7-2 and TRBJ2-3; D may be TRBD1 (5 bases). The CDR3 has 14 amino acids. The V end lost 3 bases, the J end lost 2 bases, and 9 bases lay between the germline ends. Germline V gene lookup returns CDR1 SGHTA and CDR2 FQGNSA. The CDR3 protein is CASSFDRSTDTQYF. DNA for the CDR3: TGTGCCAGCAGCTTCGACAGATCCACAGATACGCAGTATTTT.

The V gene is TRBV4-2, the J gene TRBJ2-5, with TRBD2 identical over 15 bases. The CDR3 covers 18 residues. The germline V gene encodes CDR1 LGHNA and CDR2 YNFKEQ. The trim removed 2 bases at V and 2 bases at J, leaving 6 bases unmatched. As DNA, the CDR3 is TGTGCCAGCAGCCAACCCGGACTAGCGGGGGGGAAACAAGAGACCCAGTACTTC. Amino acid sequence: CASSQPGLAGGKQETQYF.

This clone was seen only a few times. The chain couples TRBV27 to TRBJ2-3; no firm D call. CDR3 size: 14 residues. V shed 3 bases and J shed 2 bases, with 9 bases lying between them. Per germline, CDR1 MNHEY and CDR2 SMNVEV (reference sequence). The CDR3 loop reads CASSFAGTTDTQYF. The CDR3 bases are TGTGCCAGCAGTTTCGCAGGAACCACAGATACGCAGTATTTT.

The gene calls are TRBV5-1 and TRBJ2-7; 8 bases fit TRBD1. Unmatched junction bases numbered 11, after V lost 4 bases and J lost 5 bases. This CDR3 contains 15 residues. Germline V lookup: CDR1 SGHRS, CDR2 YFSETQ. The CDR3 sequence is CASSLKPGQEDEQYF. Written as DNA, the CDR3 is TGCGCCAGCAGCCTGAAACCGGGACAGGAGGACGAGCAGTACTTC.

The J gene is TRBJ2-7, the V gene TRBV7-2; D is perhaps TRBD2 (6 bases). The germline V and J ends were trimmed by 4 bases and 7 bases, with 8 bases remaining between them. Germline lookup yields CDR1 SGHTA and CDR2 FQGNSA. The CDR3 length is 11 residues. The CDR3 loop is CASSSRGEQYF. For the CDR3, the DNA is TGTGCCAGCAGCTCCCGGGGGGAGCAGTACTTC.

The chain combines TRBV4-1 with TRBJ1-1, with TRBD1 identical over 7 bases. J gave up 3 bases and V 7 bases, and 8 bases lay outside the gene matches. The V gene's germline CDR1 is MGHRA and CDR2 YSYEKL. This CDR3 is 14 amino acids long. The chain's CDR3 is CASKAVGGYTEAFF. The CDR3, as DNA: TGCGCCAGCAAGGCTGTAGGGGGCTACACTGAAGCTTTCTTT.

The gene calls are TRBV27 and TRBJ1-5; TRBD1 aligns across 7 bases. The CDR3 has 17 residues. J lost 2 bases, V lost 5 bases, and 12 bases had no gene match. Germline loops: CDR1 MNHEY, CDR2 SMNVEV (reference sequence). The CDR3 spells CASSPRQGLSGNQPQHF. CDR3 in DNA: TGTGCCAGCAGTCCCCGACAGGGCCTGAGTGGCAATCAGCCCCAGCATTTT.

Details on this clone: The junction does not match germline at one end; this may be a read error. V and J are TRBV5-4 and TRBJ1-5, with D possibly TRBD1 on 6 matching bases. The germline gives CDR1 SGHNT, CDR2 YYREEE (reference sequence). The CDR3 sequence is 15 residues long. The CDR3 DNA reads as TGTGCCAGCAGCCTGGGGGCGGGTTTCGATCAGCCCCAGAATTTT. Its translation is CASSLGAGFDQPQNF.

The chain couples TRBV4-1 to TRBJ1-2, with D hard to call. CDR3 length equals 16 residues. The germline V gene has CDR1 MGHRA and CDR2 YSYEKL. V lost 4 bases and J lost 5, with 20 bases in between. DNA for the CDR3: TGCGCCAGCAGCCCCCTTTTGGTGGCCTCGGAGTATGGCTACACCTTC. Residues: CASSPLLVASEYGYTF.

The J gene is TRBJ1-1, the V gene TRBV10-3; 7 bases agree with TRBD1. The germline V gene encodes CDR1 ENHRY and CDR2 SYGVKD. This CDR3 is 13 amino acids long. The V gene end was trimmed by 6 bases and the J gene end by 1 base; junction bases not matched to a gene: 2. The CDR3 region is CAIRGQENTEAFF. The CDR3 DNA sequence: TGTGCCATCAGAGGACAGGAGAACACTGAAGCTTTCTTT.

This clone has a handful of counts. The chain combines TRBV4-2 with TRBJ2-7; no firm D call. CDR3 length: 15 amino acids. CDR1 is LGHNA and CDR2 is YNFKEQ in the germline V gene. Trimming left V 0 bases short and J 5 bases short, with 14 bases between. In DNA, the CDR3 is TGTGCCAGCAGCCAAGAAAACGGTCCGAGCGACGAGCAGTACTTC. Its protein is CASSQENGPSDEQYF.

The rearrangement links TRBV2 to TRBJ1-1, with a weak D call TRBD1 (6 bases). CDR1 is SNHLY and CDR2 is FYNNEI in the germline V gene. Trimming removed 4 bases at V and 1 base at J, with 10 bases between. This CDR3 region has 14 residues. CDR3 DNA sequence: TGTGCCAGCAGTGTCATGGGACAGAACACTGAAGCTTTCTTT. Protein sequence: CASSVMGQNTEAFF.

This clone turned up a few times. The CDR3 DNA reads TGTGCCAGCAGTTACCAGGGCATGAACACTGAAGCTTTCTTT. Its protein is CASSYQGMNTEAFF. This chain connects TRBV6-5 to TRBJ1-1; D is possibly TRBD1 (5 bases). The V end lost 2 bases, the J end lost 0 bases, and 7 bases lay between the germline ends. The germline CDR1 and CDR2 sequences are MNHEY and SVGAGI. The CDR3 loop spans 14 amino acids.

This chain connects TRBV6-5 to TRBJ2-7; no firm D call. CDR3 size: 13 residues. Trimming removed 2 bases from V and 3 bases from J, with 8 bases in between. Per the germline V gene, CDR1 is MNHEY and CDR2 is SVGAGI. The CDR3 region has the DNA TGTGCCAGCAGTTACCCTGGCGGCTACGAGCAGTACTTC. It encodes CASSYPGGYEQYF.

In DNA, the CDR3 is TGTGCCAGTAGTATGGCCCACCAGTCGGGAAACACCATATATTTT. Translated, it gives CASSMAHQSGNTIYF. The rearrangement uses TRBV19 and TRBJ1-3; D remains ambiguous. Germline values: CDR1 LNHDA, CDR2 SQIVND (reference sequence). CDR3 length: 15 amino acids. The V gene lost 3 bases and the J gene lost 4 bases, with 13 bases spanning the gap.

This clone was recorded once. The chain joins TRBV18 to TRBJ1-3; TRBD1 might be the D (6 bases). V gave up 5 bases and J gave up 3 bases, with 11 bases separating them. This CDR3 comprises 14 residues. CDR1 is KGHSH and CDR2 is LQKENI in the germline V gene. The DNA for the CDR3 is TGTGCCAGCTCATCCGCAGGGGTTGGAAACACCATATATTTT. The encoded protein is CASSSAGVGNTIYF.

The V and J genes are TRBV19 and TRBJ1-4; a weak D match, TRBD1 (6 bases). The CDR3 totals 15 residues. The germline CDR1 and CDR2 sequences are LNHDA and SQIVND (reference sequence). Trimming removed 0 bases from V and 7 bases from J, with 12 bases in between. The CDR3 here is CASSIEGGPTEKLFF. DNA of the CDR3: TGTGCCAGTAGTATAGAGGGGGGGCCCACTGAAAAACTGTTTTTT. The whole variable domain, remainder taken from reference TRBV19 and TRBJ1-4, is DGGITQSPKYLFRKEGQNVTLSCEQNLNHDAMYWYRQDPGQGLRLIYYSQIVNDFQKGDIAEGYSVSREKKESFPLTVTSAQKNPTAFYLCASSIEGGPTEKLFFGSGTQLSVL.

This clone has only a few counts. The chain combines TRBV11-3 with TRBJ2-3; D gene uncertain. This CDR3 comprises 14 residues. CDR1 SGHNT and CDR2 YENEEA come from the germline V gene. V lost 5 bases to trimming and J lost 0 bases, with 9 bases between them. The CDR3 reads CASSLTTSTDTQYF. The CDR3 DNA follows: TGTGCCAGCAGCCTAACGACTAGCACAGATACGCAGTATTTT. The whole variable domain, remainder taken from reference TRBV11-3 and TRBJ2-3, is EAGVVQSPRYKIIEKKQPVAFWCNPISGHNTLYWYLQNLGQGPELLIRYENEEAVDDSQLPKDRFSAERLKGVDSTLKIQPAELGDSAVYLCASSLTTSTDTQYFGPGTRLTVL.